The rows below give T cell receptor beta chains drawn from one sample of a study of cytomegalovirus exposure and HLA in healthy donors. TCRdb's table, derived via immunoSEQ multiplex PCR, lists solely in-frame clones and lacks some. The sample carries over 150,000 clones, around 77% recorded once. The source material was PBMCs. These receptor sequences come from a young woman in good health and CMV-seronegative. CDR3s include the opening cysteine and the closing phenylalanine or tryptophan. The size entry is marked missing in some rows and otherwise reads once, few, many or a size class.

CDR3,size,V
CASSPGQAVYEQYF,-,TRBV5-1
CASSIPGQGLSELFF,-,TRBV19
CASSLGRTRADTQYF,-,TRBV7-7
CASSLKTSRPSYEQYF,-,TRBV5-1
CASSPGGPSYEQYF,-,TRBV9
CASRDLSPAQSYNEQFF,-,TRBV9
CSSSSGIAEQYF,few,TRBV7-9
CATSRDLRSIGTYNEQFF,-,TRBV15
CASSLGQGVFEKLFF,-,TRBV7-7
CASSEGQGAAEAFF,-,TRBV5-4
CSARFLSGYTF,-,TRBV20-1
CASSLNSNTEAFF,-,TRBV5-4
CASSQVTGPRTDTQYF,-,TRBV4-1
CASSMGRATDTQYF,-,TRBV7-7
CASSRGVGTGPYEQYF,-,TRBV5-1
CASSPARRSTNEKLFF,-,TRBV18
CASKRGGTGELFF,-,TRBV2
CASSKRQGVLNEKLFF,-,TRBV4-2
CASSEGGTGIGKTQYF,-,TRBV6-1
CSVDRLNTEAFF,-,TRBV29-1
CSAPDRDKEGYTF,-,TRBV29-1
CASSWSGGGSYNEQFF,-,TRBV27
CASSGSREQYF,-,TRBV28
CASRLSRDSTGGAETQYF,-,TRBV23-1
CASSFPQGANEQFF,-,TRBV5-5
CASSLNRVKGETQYF,once,TRBV18
CASSSGLAGRTGELFF,few,TRBV5-4
CASSPFAPRTSWGETQYF,-,TRBV18
CASSLTGDYEQYF,-,TRBV28
CASSIFKTDLYSPLHF,-,TRBV19
CACSGLAGEPEQFF,-,TRBV19
CATTPLGAGRTPTPDNEQYF,-,TRBV28
CASSQVRLDRGPDTQYF,few,TRBV4-1
CASSPSGGRTYEQYF,-,TRBV19
CASSPRVTNTEAFF,-,TRBV4-2
CAWGGAAGATAGETQYF,once,TRBV30
CASRYRLAGDWEQYF,-,TRBV13
CASSTDLSGTGIYQPQHF,few,TRBV18
CASSQEPGGFYEQYF,few,TRBV4-2
CASSPSYEQYF,-,TRBV25-1
CASSPLRLAGIHEQFF,-,TRBV18
CASSVDASGPQHF,once,TRBV10-2
CASSLERVYEQYF,-,TRBV5-1
CAISGTGGYEQYF,few,TRBV10-3
CASSLVGASGLNTEAFF,-,TRBV28
CASSLLYSYEQYF,-,TRBV5-1
CASKRDTQYF,few,TRBV25-1
CASSDGFWTSGRTTGELFF,-,TRBV6-1
CAISESTLAGATDTQYF,-,TRBV10-3
CASSERGLAGLNEQFF,-,TRBV7-9
CASSLGAGAYEQYF,-,TRBV27
CSVPPSSGGSATQYF,-,TRBV29-1
CASSPQGGEYQETQYF,-,TRBV27
CASSFGGFVDYGYTF,-,TRBV7-9
CASSASGRRLSSYNEQFF,-,TRBV5-1